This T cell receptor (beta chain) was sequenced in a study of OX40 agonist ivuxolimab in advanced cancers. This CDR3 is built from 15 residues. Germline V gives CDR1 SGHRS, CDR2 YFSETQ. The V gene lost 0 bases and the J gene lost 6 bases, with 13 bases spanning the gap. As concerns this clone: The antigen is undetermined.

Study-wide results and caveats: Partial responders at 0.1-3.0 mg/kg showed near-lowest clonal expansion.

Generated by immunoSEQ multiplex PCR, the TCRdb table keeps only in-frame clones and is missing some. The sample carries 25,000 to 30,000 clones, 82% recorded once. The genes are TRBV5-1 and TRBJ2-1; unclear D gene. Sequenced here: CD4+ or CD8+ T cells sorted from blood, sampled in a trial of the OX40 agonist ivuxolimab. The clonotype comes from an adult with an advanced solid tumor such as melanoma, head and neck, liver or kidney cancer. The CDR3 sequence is CASSLAEWRSNEQFF. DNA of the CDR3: TGCGCCAGCAGCTTGGCCGAGTGGCGGAGCAATGAGCAGTTCTTC.